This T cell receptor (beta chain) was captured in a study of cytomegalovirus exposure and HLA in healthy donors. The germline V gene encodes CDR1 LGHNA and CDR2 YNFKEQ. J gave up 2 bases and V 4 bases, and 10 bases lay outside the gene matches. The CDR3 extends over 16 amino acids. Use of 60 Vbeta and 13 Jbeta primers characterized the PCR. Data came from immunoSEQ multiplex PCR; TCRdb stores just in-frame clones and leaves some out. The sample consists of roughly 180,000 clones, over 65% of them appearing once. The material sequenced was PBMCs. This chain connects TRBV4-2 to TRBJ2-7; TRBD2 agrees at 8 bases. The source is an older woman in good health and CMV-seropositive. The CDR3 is CASSRDTGTSTYEQYF. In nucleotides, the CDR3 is TGTGCCAGCAGCCGAGACACCGGGACTAGTACCTACGAGCAGTACTTC.